This record covers a single T cell receptor beta chain. Its antigen is still unknown. Clones were read by immunoSEQ multiplex PCR, and TCRdb kept only the in-frame ones, dropping some. The table includes roughly 60,000 clones, over 75% detected once. Trimming pared 3 bases from V and 7 bases from J, leaving 22 bases between. The CDR3 spans 16 residues. Germline loops: CDR1 SGDLS, CDR2 YYNGEE. This record comes from a study of cytomegalovirus exposure and HLA in healthy donors. Study-level results: Cytomegalovirus status was reportedly diagnosed by the classifier with high sensitivity and specificity. A later analysis found first-cohort TCR clusters tended to co-occur in the 90 to 150 validation repertoires.

The sample taken for sequencing was PBMCs. This sequence joins TRBV9 and TRBJ1-2, with a possible D match to TRBD1 (5 bases). The TCR originated in a woman aged 25 to 45 in good health and CMV-seronegative. The CDR3 DNA reads as TGTGCCAGCAGCGCCGGTTCCGGGCCCCGAAGGGGTGGCTACACCTTC. Residues: CASSAGSGPRRGGYTF. The full variable domain, its missing parts supplied by reference TRBV9 and TRBJ1-2, is DSGVTQTPKHLITATGQRVTLRCSPRSGDLSVYWYQQSLDQGLQFLIQYYNGEERAKGNILERFSAQQFPDLHSELNLSSLELGDSALYFCASSAGSGPRRGGYTFGSGTRLTVV.